Listed below are T cell receptor beta chains from one sample, sequenced in a study of regulatory T cells in long-lasting Graves disease. TCRdb recomputed calls from the multiplex PCR reads with MiXCR, one row per CDR3 protein. The table includes around 400,000 distinct CDR3 sequences, 20% to 25% detected once. This specimen was peripheral blood mononuclear cells (PBMCs), taken when the disease was refractory, from a patient treated with antithyroid drugs. The receptors were sampled from a woman between 35 and 50 years old with Graves disease. CDR3s include the opening cysteine and the closing phenylalanine or tryptophan. The order of the fields is J gene, V gene, clone size, D gene, CDR3 protein, CDR3 DNA. D genes are given only for firm matches. Expanded clones are given a class, and other clones once, few, many or no size at all.

j_call: TRBJ2-1
v_call: TRBV12-5
clone_size: -
d_call: TRBD1
cdr3_aa: CASALAGTGYNEQFF
cdr3_nt: TGTGCTAGTGCCCTAGCCGGGACAGGGTACAATGAGCAGTTCTTC

j_call: TRBJ2-1
v_call: TRBV28
clone_size: -
d_call: -
cdr3_aa: CASSLEVRATRSYNEQFF
cdr3_nt: TGTGCCAGCAGTTTAGAAGTCAGGGCGACCCGCTCCTACAATGAGCAGTTCTTC

j_call: TRBJ1-3
v_call: TRBV25-1
clone_size: many
d_call: -
cdr3_aa: CASSERGNTIYF
cdr3_nt: TGTGCCAGCAGTGAACGAGGAAACACCATATATTTT

j_call: TRBJ2-1
v_call: TRBV28
clone_size: few
d_call: -
cdr3_aa: CASSLELPNEQFF
cdr3_nt: TGTGCCAGCAGTTTGGAGCTTCCCAATGAGCAGTTCTTC

j_call: TRBJ2-7
v_call: TRBV27
clone_size: few
d_call: TRBD2
cdr3_aa: CASSFGPGGTSGAYEQYF
cdr3_nt: TGTGCCAGCAGTTTCGGTCCAGGGGGGACTAGCGGCGCCTACGAGCAGTACTTC

j_call: TRBJ2-2
v_call: TRBV12-3/TRBV12-4
clone_size: few
d_call: TRBD2
cdr3_aa: CASSLSLAGTSTGELFF
cdr3_nt: TGTGCCAGCAGTTTAAGTCTAGCGGGAACCTCCACCGGGGAGCTGTTTTTT

j_call: TRBJ2-7
v_call: TRBV9
clone_size: -
d_call: TRBD2
cdr3_aa: CASSISGGLEEEQYF
cdr3_nt: TGTGCCAGCAGCATTAGTGGGGGACTAGAGGAAGAGCAGTACTTC

j_call: TRBJ2-3
v_call: TRBV20-1
clone_size: few
d_call: TRBD2
cdr3_aa: CSARKQREIFTDTQYF
cdr3_nt: TGCAGTGCTAGGAAGCAGCGGGAGATATTCACAGATACGCAGTATTTT

j_call: TRBJ2-5
v_call: TRBV11-2
clone_size: many
d_call: -
cdr3_aa: CASSPRAQGSGETQYF
cdr3_nt: TGTGCCAGCAGCCCCCGGGCCCAGGGCTCCGGGGAGACCCAGTACTTC

j_call: TRBJ2-7
v_call: TRBV6-1
clone_size: many
d_call: -
cdr3_aa: CASSEGPALQGYEQYF
cdr3_nt: TGTGCCAGCAGTGAAGGACCGGCCCTCCAAGGTTACGAGCAGTACTTC

j_call: TRBJ2-5
v_call: TRBV12-3/TRBV12-4
clone_size: many
d_call: TRBD2
cdr3_aa: CASSSWTSAQETQYF
cdr3_nt: TGTGCCAGCAGTTCCTGGACTAGCGCCCAAGAGACCCAGTACTTC

j_call: TRBJ2-3
v_call: TRBV6-1
clone_size: -
d_call: -
cdr3_aa: CASPPLYSGLSTDTQYF
cdr3_nt: TGTGCCAGCCCACCGCTGTATAGCGGACTAAGCACAGATACGCAGTATTTT

j_call: TRBJ1-5
v_call: TRBV20-1
clone_size: -
d_call: -
cdr3_aa: CSARDLGRAPQHF
cdr3_nt: TGCAGTGCTAGAGATCTCGGGAGGGCGCCCCAGCATTTT

j_call: TRBJ2-1
v_call: TRBV13
clone_size: -
d_call: -
cdr3_aa: CASSLVSLGTSSYNEQFF
cdr3_nt: TGTGCCAGCAGCTTAGTGTCGTTGGGGACGAGCTCCTACAATGAGCAGTTCTTC

j_call: TRBJ1-1
v_call: TRBV6-1
clone_size: few
d_call: -
cdr3_aa: CASLVGTEAFF
cdr3_nt: TGTGCCAGCCTGGTAGGCACTGAAGCTTTCTTT

j_call: TRBJ2-7
v_call: TRBV29-1
clone_size: many
d_call: -
cdr3_aa: CSVEGTTTYEQYF
cdr3_nt: TGCAGCGTTGAAGGGACAACCACCTACGAGCAGTACTTC

j_call: TRBJ2-2
v_call: TRBV11-2
clone_size: few
d_call: -
cdr3_aa: CASIAQGRNTGELFF
cdr3_nt: TGTGCCAGCATCGCACAGGGACGGAACACCGGGGAGCTGTTTTTT

j_call: TRBJ2-7
v_call: TRBV7-2
clone_size: -
d_call: TRBD1
cdr3_aa: CASSYDRDRSYYEQYF
cdr3_nt: TGTGCCAGCAGCTACGACCGGGACAGGTCATACTACGAGCAGTACTTC

j_call: TRBJ2-5
v_call: TRBV20-1
clone_size: many
d_call: TRBD2
cdr3_aa: CSAKVAGVKETQYF
cdr3_nt: TGCAGTGCTAAAGTAGCGGGAGTAAAAGAGACCCAGTACTTC

j_call: TRBJ1-5
v_call: TRBV20-1
clone_size: -
d_call: TRBD1
cdr3_aa: CSASQDRGCQPQHF
cdr3_nt: TGCAGTGCTAGCCAGGACAGGGGATGTCAGCCCCAGCATTTT

j_call: TRBJ2-7
v_call: TRBV11-2
clone_size: many
d_call: -
cdr3_aa: CASSRTGAGGYEQYF
cdr3_nt: TGTGCCAGCAGCCGGACGGGAGCAGGAGGGTACGAGCAGTACTTC

j_call: TRBJ2-2
v_call: TRBV7-6
clone_size: many
d_call: -
cdr3_aa: CASSLQGRTGELFF
cdr3_nt: TGTGCCAGCAGCTTACAGGGGCGGACCGGGGAGCTGTTTTTT

j_call: TRBJ1-6
v_call: TRBV20-1
clone_size: many
d_call: -
cdr3_aa: CSANAGLMANSPLHF
cdr3_nt: TGCAGTGCTAATGCAGGGTTGATGGCTAATTCACCCCTCCACTTT

j_call: TRBJ1-2
v_call: TRBV27
clone_size: many
d_call: TRBD1
cdr3_aa: CASSSLDRVHYGYTF
cdr3_nt: TGTGCCAGCAGTTCATTAGACAGGGTACACTATGGCTACACCTTC

j_call: TRBJ2-5
v_call: TRBV20-1
clone_size: few
d_call: TRBD1
cdr3_aa: CSAGQGLQETQYF
cdr3_nt: TGCAGCGCAGGACAGGGGCTTCAAGAGACCCAGTACTTC

j_call: TRBJ2-5
v_call: TRBV28
clone_size: -
d_call: -
cdr3_aa: CASSLRSRAASWETQYF
cdr3_nt: TGTGCCAGCAGTTTGAGGTCTCGGGCCGCTAGCTGGGAGACCCAGTACTTC

j_call: TRBJ2-2
v_call: TRBV9
clone_size: -
d_call: TRBD1
cdr3_aa: CASSVGTGGVTGELFF
cdr3_nt: TGTGCCAGCAGCGTAGGTACAGGGGGTGTCACCGGGGAGCTGTTTTTT

j_call: TRBJ2-1
v_call: TRBV13
clone_size: -
d_call: TRBD1
cdr3_aa: CASSLARTGDYNEQFF
cdr3_nt: TGTGCCAGCAGCTTAGCCCGGACAGGGGACTACAATGAGCAGTTCTTC

j_call: TRBJ2-7
v_call: TRBV6-1
clone_size: -
d_call: TRBD1
cdr3_aa: CASRDRALTYEQYF
cdr3_nt: TGTGCCAGCAGAGACAGGGCCCTTACCTACGAGCAGTACTTC